This entry is about one TCR beta chain. Its specificity is not known. Sequencing was performed with immunoSEQ multiplex PCR; in TCRdb, only in-frame clones are kept and a portion is missing. The sample lists hundreds of thousands of clones, 80% to 95% occurring once. This sample stems from a study of shared clonotypes between healthy human individuals. Notes on the study in general: Larger estimated richness was generally recorded for naive subsets relative to memory subsets.

It was CD45RO-negative cells, positively selected for CCR7, that made up naive CD8 cells, with terminally differentiated effector memory CD45RA+ cells excluded. The sequence derives from a man aged 30 to 39 in good health. The specimen was naive CD8+ T cells sorted from blood.

In DNA form, the CDR3 reads TGTGCGGGGTTTATTGGCTACACCTTC. Its translation: CAGFIGYTF. This sequence joins TRBV28 and TRBJ1-2; D ambiguous. This CDR3 is built from 9 residues. Germline V gene data show CDR1 as MDHEN and CDR2 as SYDVKM.